This T cell receptor beta chain was documented in a study of blood T cells in healthy people across ages. Regarding the study as a whole: Higher diversity, along with more naive CD4+ cells, distinguished long-lived donors from aged donors. Unknown donor CMV status possibly confounded expanded clonotype changes.

Regarding this clonotype: Its target is unknown.

It was with a sample-barcoded 5' primer and a J-beta primer mix that a second PCR of roughly 7 to 12 cycles was run. TCRdb reprocessed the 5' RACE reads with MiXCR, giving one entry per CDR3 protein. The sample has roughly 680,000 distinct CDR3 sequences, under 65% seen once. The CDR3 is made up of 15 amino acids. The V and J ends lost 1 base and 11 bases respectively, with 20 bases between them. The V gene is TRBV12-3 or TRBV12-4, the J gene TRBJ2-5, with D unresolved. The TCR was taken from an elderly woman in good health. The sample was blood. CDR3 protein: CASSLGTYPYNEQYF. DNA for the CDR3: TGTGCCAGCAGTTTAGGGACGTATCCCTACAATGAGCAGTACTTC.